This is a list of T cell receptor beta chains from one sample in a study of blood T cell repertoires in COVID-19. Assay used: immunoSEQ multiplex PCR; TCRdb lists only in-frame clones, some missing. The repertoire holds approximately 470,000 clones, with approximately 90% as singletons. The sequenced material came from PBMCs or T cells enriched from blood (not recorded which). These TCRs come from a woman aged 18-29 years who had recovered from COVID-19. Each CDR3 is given with its conserved first and last residue. The D gene is left open where the match is weak. Clone size, where shown, is once, few, many, or a class for clones that have expanded.

>NA|TRBJ2-5|TRBV19|TRBD1
CASSITRPGTGADETQYF
TGTGCCAGTAGTATTACAAGGCCCGGGACAGGGGCGGACGAGACCCAGTACTTC
>NA|TRBJ2-5|TRBV5-5|NA
CASSSLPRGGETQYF
TGTGCCAGCAGCTCCCTCCCCAGGGGAGGGGAGACCCAGTACTTC
>NA|TRBJ2-7|TRBV6-5|TRBD1
CASGTVRYEQYF
TGTGCCAGTGGGACAGTCCGCTACGAGCAGTACTTC
>NA|TRBJ2-2|TRBV28|TRBD1
CASSLNPGQASRELFF
TGTGCCAGCAGTTTAAACCCGGGACAGGCGTCCCGGGAGCTGTTTTTT
>NA|TRBJ1-5|TRBV28|NA
CASSLVAGNQPQHF
TGTGCCAGCAGTTTAGTGGCGGGCAATCAGCCCCAGCATTTT
>once|TRBJ1-2|TRBV27|NA
CASSFLSLRADRLNYGYTF
TGTGCCAGCAGTTTTTTGAGCCTGCGGGCCGACCGCCTGAACTATGGCTACACCTTC
>NA|TRBJ1-4|TRBV30|TRBD1
CAWKGTGYEKLFF
TGTGCCTGGAAGGGGACAGGGTACGAAAAACTGTTTTTT
>NA|TRBJ1-2|TRBV29-1|NA
CSVVTRDGGYTF
TGCAGCGTTGTTACACGGGATGGAGGCTACACCTTC
>NA|TRBJ1-5|TRBV6-5|NA
CASSYSQNQPQHF
TGTGCCAGCAGTTACTCACAGAATCAGCCCCAGCATTTT
>NA|TRBJ2-2|TRBV5-1|NA
CASSLTVASHTGELFF
TGCGCCAGCAGCTTGACGGTCGCCTCCCACACCGGGGAGCTGTTTTTT
>NA|TRBJ2-2|TRBV11-3|TRBD2
CASSPRTSGGTNTGELFF
TGTGCCAGCAGCCCACGGACTAGCGGGGGGACAAACACCGGGGAGCTGTTTTTT
>NA|TRBJ1-1|TRBV28|TRBD1
CASSNNRGQAFF
TGTGCCAGCAGTAATAACAGGGGGCAGGCTTTCTTT
>NA|TRBJ1-1|TRBV2|TRBD1
CASSPTGTVTEAFF
TGTGCCAGCAGTCCGACAGGGACGGTAACTGAAGCTTTCTTT
>NA|TRBJ1-1|TRBV2|NA
CASILRDFSREAFF
TGTGCCAGCATCCTTCGGGACTTCTCGCGGGAAGCTTTCTTT
>once|TRBJ2-5|TRBV30|NA
CAWSPLMETQYF
TGTGCCTGGAGTCCCTTAATGGAGACCCAGTACTTC
>NA|TRBJ2-7|TRBV4-2|NA
CASSQTDNGEQYF
TGTGCCAGCAGCCAGACAGATAATGGCGAGCAGTACTTC
>NA|TRBJ1-2|TRBV19|TRBD1
CASSPLTGQVGYTF
TGTGCCAGTAGTCCCCTAACCGGACAGGTCGGCTACACCTTC
>NA|TRBJ1-6|TRBV21-1|NA
CASSLDRGGPGSYNSPLHF
TGTGCCAGCAGCCTGGACAGGGGCGGCCCCGGCTCCTATAATTCACCCCTCCACTTT
>NA|TRBJ1-4|TRBV28|TRBD1
CASRTGGDGKLFF
TGTGCCAGTCGGACAGGGGGCGATGGGAAACTGTTTTTT
>once|TRBJ1-1|TRBV7-8|NA
CASSQSRGATEAFF
TGTGCCAGCAGTCAATCCCGGGGGGCCACTGAAGCTTTCTTT
>few|TRBJ1-1|TRBV18|TRBD1
CASSLQGASTEAFF
TGTGCCAGCTCACTACAGGGGGCGAGTACTGAAGCTTTCTTT
>NA|TRBJ1-3|TRBV6-5|TRBD1
CASRGQGVGNTIYF
TGTGCCAGCAGGGGACAGGGGGTTGGAAACACCATATATTTT
>NA|TRBJ1-1|TRBV28|NA
CASRATGEVGTEAFF
TGTGCCAGCAGGGCAACTGGGGAGGTGGGCACTGAAGCTTTCTTT